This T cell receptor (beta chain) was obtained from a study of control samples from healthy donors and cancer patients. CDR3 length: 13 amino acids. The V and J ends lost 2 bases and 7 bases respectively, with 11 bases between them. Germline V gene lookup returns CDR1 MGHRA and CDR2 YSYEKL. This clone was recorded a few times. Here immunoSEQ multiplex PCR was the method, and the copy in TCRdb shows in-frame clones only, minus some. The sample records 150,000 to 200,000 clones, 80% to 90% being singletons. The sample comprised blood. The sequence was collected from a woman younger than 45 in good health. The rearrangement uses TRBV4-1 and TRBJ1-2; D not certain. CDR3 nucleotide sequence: TGCGCCAGCAGCCAATTGCGAGATGGTGGCTACACCTTC. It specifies CASSQLRDGGYTF.